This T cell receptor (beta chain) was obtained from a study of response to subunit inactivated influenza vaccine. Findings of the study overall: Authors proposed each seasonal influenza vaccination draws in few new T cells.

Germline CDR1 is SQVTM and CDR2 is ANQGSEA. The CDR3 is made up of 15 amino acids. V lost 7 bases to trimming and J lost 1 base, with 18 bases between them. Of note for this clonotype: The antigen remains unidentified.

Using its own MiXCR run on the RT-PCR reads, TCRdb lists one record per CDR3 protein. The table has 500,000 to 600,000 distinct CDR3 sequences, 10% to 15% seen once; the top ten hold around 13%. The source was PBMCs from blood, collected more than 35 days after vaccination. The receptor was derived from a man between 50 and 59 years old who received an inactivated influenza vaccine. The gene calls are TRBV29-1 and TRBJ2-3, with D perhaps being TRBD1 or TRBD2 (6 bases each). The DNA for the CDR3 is TGCAGCGGTCAGGGCCCCGGGGGCCGCACAGATACGCAGTATTTT. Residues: CSGQGPGGRTDTQYF.